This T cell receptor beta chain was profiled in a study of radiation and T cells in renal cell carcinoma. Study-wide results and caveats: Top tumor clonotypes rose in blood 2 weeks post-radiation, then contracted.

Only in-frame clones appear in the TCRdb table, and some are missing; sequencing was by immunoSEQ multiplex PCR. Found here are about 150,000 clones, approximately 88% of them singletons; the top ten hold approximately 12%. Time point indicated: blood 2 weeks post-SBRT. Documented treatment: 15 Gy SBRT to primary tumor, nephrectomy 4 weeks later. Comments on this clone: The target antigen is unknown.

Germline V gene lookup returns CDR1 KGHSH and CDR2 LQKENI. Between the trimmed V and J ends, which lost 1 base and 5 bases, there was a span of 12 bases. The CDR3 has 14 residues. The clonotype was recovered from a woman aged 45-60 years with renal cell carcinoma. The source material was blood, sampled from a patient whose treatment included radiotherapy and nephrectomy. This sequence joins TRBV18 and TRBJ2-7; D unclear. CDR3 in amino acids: CASSPQVRADEQYF. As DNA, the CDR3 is TGTGCCAGCTCACCACAGGTTAGGGCGGACGAGCAGTACTTC.